This T cell receptor (beta chain) stems from a study of T-cell memory formation after mild COVID-19 (dated by TCRdb to the early 2020s). Study-level background: TCR sequence clusters from the two donors were largely donor specific. In a couple of donors, T-cell clones that expanded and contracted after mild COVID-19 were followed by sequencing TCRalpha and TCRbeta repertoires longitudinally. The cohort comprised two young, previously healthy adult volunteers, one female and one male.

This clonotype was counted between two and nine times. The clone's antigen remains unknown. The input lacks base qualities; no much larger clone sits a single base away. For CDR1 and CDR2, the germline V gene (reference sequence) lists SEHNR and FQNEAQ. From its cysteine to its phenylalanine, the CDR3 spans 16 amino acids. Only CDR3 DNA remains: 48 bases, in frame from the first base. V is reduced by 8 bases and J by 1 base, leaving a spacing of 15 bases between them. Study-level results and caveats: The study included only a couple of mild cases, and larger cohorts that include severe cases with pre-infection samples were judged to be necessary. Whether the second-wave clones peaking on day 37 were SARS-CoV-2 specific was not confirmed. Clones contracting from day 15 to 85 had balanced CD4/CD8 phenotypes, while a second wave expanding from day 15 to 37 was biased towards CD4+. Contracting CD4+ clones were found mainly in CM and EM memory subsets, while CD8+ clones were enriched in EMRA. The detection of some responding clones in pre-infection memory suggests that pre-existing cross-reactive memory T cells joined the SARS-CoV-2 response.

Ficoll-Paque density gradient centrifugation was used to isolate PBMCs. Sequencing took place on an Illumina NovaSeq 6000. cDNA libraries for TCRalpha and TCRbeta were prepared by 5'RACE using constant-segment primers, with sample barcodes and unique molecular identifiers added. Trizol reagent was used to extract RNA from every sample. Library amplification was performed in two PCR steps, and a second sample barcode and Illumina TruSeq adapters were introduced in the second step. Sequencing of libraries was performed on an Illumina NovaSeq with 2 x 150 bp paired-end reads. The published analysis was carried out like this. The reads were demultiplexed and collapsed into UMI-guided consensus sequences using migec v1.2.7. Using mixcr v2.1.11, the UMI consensuses were aligned to TRA and TRB V and J templates and assembled into clonotypes. A clonotype was counted as expanded or contracted only if both edgeR and NoisET called the change significant, with noise models trained on biological replicates. edgeR calls used a false discovery rate-adjusted p below 0.01 and a log2 fold-change threshold of 1. As an exploratory analysis of dynamics, PCA with hierarchical clustering was applied to max-normalized trajectories of the 1000 most abundant clonotypes. Separately sequenced CD4+ and CD8+ repertoires were used to assign the CD4 or CD8 phenotype of responding clones. TCRdb reprocessing: public reads trimmed at Q25 with fastp, clones called with MiXCR, in-frame beta chains kept. Here each entry gathers all rows of one CDR3 protein and keeps the most common genes and DNA. TCRdb's processing, not the authors' own work, is the source of the V and J calls. For this sample there are 550,000 to 700,000 distinct CDR3 sequences; approximately 15% appear just once. Together, the top ten hold just over 8% of the sample.

In this chain, TRBV7-9 is recombined with TRBJ1-6; there is no confident call for the D gene. Sequences were obtained from PBMCs or a T cell subset sorted from them (not recorded which). This TCR derives from an adult woman who had mild COVID-19 (a few samples of this study predate the infection). The sample titles of this study are shuffled in the database, so cell type and time point are left out; the donor was told from shared clones. The CDR3 protein is CASPPAGKSYNSPLHF. The DNA sequence reads TGTGCCAGCCCCCCTGCGGGGAAGTCCTATAATTCACCCCTCCACTTT.